This entry is about one T cell receptor beta chain. The sample is drawn from a study of blood T cell repertoires in COVID-19. About the research overall: Sources were T cells, B-cell-depleted T cells, or PBMCs; the material itself was cDNA or gDNA.

The CDR3 spans 16 residues. Germline CDR1 reads MDHEN; CDR2 reads SYDVKM. J lost 7 bases, V lost 6 bases, and 15 bases had no gene match. Those who participated ranged in age from roughly 18 to 100 years and resided in about two dozen US areas. This table comes from immunoSEQ multiplex PCR, and its TCRdb copy is limited to in-frame clones, with some not included. The sample lists around 110,000 clones, 84% occurring once. The sample comprised PBMCs or T cells enriched from blood (not recorded which). This TCR was recovered from a woman between 25 and 40 years old who had recovered from COVID-19. The chain recombines TRBV28 with TRBJ2-1; 7 nucleotides agree with TRBD2. The CDR3 spells CASSREPGRARNEQFF. The CDR3 bases are TGTGCCAGCAGCCGGGAACCGGGGAGGGCCCGGAATGAGCAGTTCTTC.